One and the same sample provided the 2 T cell receptor beta chains below, sequenced in a study of shared clonotypes between healthy human individuals. The protocol was immunoSEQ multiplex PCR, while the TCRdb copy is restricted to in-frame clones and leaves out a portion. The table includes 450,000 to 500,000 clones, around 80% detected once. Sequencing was done on a sample of PBMCs. These receptors originate from a middle-aged woman in good health. Some clones in this sample may be carry-over from other donors' samples.

J is TRBJ1-1 and V is TRBV19; D is ambiguous. Germline V gives CDR1 LNHDA, CDR2 SQIVND (reference sequence). This CDR3 region has 13 residues. Trimming pared 3 bases from V and 1 base from J, leaving 6 bases between. The CDR3 DNA follows: TGTGCCAGTAGTATGCAGAGGAACACTGAAGCTTTCTTT. Translating it yields CASSMQRNTEAFF. The entire variable domain, with the rest obtained from reference TRBV19 and TRBJ1-1, is as follows: DGGITQSPKYLFRKEGQNVTLSCEQNLNHDAMYWYRQDPGQGLRLIYYSQIVNDFQKGDIAEGYSVSREKKESFPLTVTSAQKNPTAFYLCASSMQRNTEAFFGQGTRLTVV.

The sample holds a few counts of this clone. The chain is built from TRBV5-1 and TRBJ2-7; D call uncertain. From germline, CDR1 is SGHRS and CDR2 YFSETQ. V was trimmed by 0 bases and J by 0 bases, leaving 13 bases between them. This CDR3 is 16 amino acids long. In DNA form, the CDR3 reads TGCGCCAGCAGCTTGGAAGGGCAGGCCAACTCCTACGAGCAGTACTTC. Encoded protein: CASSLEGQANSYEQYF.